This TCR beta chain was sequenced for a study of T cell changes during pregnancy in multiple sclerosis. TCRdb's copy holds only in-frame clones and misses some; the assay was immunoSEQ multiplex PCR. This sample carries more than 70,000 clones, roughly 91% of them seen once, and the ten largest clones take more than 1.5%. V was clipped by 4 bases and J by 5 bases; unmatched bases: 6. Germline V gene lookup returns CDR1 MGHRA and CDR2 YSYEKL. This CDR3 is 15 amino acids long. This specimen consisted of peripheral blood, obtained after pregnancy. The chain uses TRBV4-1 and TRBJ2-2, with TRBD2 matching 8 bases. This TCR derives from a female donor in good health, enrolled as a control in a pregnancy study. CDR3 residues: CASSLGGAETGELFF. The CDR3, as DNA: TGCGCCAGCAGCCTCGGGGGGGCGGAAACCGGGGAGCTGTTTTTT.